This is a list of T cell receptor beta chains from one sample in a study of OX40 agonist ivuxolimab in advanced cancers. TCRdb's copy holds only in-frame clones and misses some; the assay was immunoSEQ multiplex PCR. The data hold roughly 60,000 clones, with around 87% observed a single time. Sequencing was performed on CD4+ or CD8+ T cells sorted from blood, taken in a trial of the OX40 agonist ivuxolimab. These receptors all come from an adult with an advanced solid tumor such as melanoma, head and neck, liver or kidney cancer. The CDR3 runs from the conserved cysteine through the conserved F or W. The order of the fields is V gene, D gene, J gene, clone size, CDR3 DNA, CDR3 protein. A D gene is named only where the DNA matches it firmly. Not all rows give a size; the values are once, few, many and, for expanded clones, a class.

TRBV10-3	NA	TRBJ1-4	NA	TGTGCCATCAGTGAGAACACAGGGTACAATGAAAAACTGTTTTTT	CAISENTGYNEKLFF
TRBV5-1	NA	TRBJ2-3	NA	TGCGCCAGCAGCTTGGCCCAGGGAGCAGATACGCAGTATTTT	CASSLAQGADTQYF
TRBV2	NA	TRBJ1-6	NA	TGTGCCAGCGGTAGGGACGACGGGGATTCACCCCTCCACTTT	CASGRDDGDSPLHF
TRBV30	TRBD2	TRBJ2-7	NA	TGTGCCTGGACTAGCGGCTTCAGCTCCTACGAGCAGTACTTC	CAWTSGFSSYEQYF
TRBV10-2	NA	TRBJ2-1	NA	TGCGCCAGCAGTGAGCAAGGGGGCAATGAGCAGTTCTTC	CASSEQGGNEQFF
TRBV7-8	TRBD2	TRBJ2-5	NA	TGTGCCAGCAGCTCCAGGACTAGCTCGTTCGAGGAGACCCAGTACTTC	CASSSRTSSFEETQYF
TRBV16	NA	TRBJ1-5	NA	TGTGCCAGCAGCCAGTCAGGGGACCGCAATCAGCCCCAGCATTTT	CASSQSGDRNQPQHF
TRBV4-3	NA	TRBJ1-5	NA	TGCGCCAGCAGCCAAGAGGCAGGCAATCAGCCCCAGCATTTT	CASSQEAGNQPQHF
TRBV27	NA	TRBJ2-7	few	TGTGCCAGCAGTTCTGGGGGGTTCACCTACGAGCAGTACTTC	CASSSGGFTYEQYF
TRBV7-9	NA	TRBJ2-7	NA	TGTGCCAGCAGCTTAGGACAGAGCTCCTACGAGCAGTACTTC	CASSLGQSSYEQYF
TRBV19	NA	TRBJ2-6	NA	TGTGCCAGTAGTATCGCTGGGGCCAACGTCCTGACTTTC	CASSIAGANVLTF
TRBV11-2	TRBD2	TRBJ2-7	once	TGTGCCAGCAGCTTAGAATCTAGCGGGAGGGACGAGCAGTACTTC	CASSLESSGRDEQYF
TRBV19	NA	TRBJ1-1	NA	TGTGCCAGCAATTGGGCAGGGTCAATGAACACTGAAGCTTTCTTT	CASNWAGSMNTEAFF
TRBV28	TRBD1	TRBJ2-4	NA	TGTGCCAGCAGTCCAATCCTGACAGGGTGGACCAAAAACATTCAGTACTTC	CASSPILTGWTKNIQYF
TRBV6-5	TRBD1	TRBJ2-1	NA	TGTGCCAGCAGTCCGGGACAGGGATTCAATGAGCAGTTCTTC	CASSPGQGFNEQFF
TRBV27	NA	TRBJ2-7	NA	TGTGCCAGCAGTTTCTCTCAGGGGTACGAGCAGTACTTC	CASSFSQGYEQYF